This T cell receptor (beta chain) is drawn from a study of cytomegalovirus exposure and HLA in healthy donors. At the level of the study: Earlier results showed 90 million to 130 million unique TCR beta sequences derived from around 170 million T cells. Study findings and constraints: In an earlier analysis, in 587 donors, most V segments appeared productive either ~87% or ~30% of the time. Sequencing likely produced, as an artifact, a cluster of highly shared sequence variants. Apparent HLA restriction characterized most CMV-associated TCR beta chains in a later analysis.

The PCR was carried out with 60 Vbeta primers and 13 Jbeta primers. Here immunoSEQ multiplex PCR was the method, and the copy in TCRdb shows in-frame clones only, minus some. The sample carries about 140,000 clones, around 80% recorded once. The CDR3 spans 12 residues. Trimming pared 7 bases from V and 6 bases from J, leaving 12 bases between. Germline V gene sequence: CDR1 MNHNY, CDR2 SVGAGI (reference sequence). As regards this clone: Antigen unknown.

This TCR came from a woman between 35 and 50 years old in good health and CMV-seropositive. The sequenced material came from PBMCs. The rearrangement joins TRBV6-6 to TRBJ1-1; D is undetermined. Written as DNA, the CDR3 is TGTGCCAGCACCCACCGGGGATCTGAAGCTTTCTTT. It translates to CASTHRGSEAFF.